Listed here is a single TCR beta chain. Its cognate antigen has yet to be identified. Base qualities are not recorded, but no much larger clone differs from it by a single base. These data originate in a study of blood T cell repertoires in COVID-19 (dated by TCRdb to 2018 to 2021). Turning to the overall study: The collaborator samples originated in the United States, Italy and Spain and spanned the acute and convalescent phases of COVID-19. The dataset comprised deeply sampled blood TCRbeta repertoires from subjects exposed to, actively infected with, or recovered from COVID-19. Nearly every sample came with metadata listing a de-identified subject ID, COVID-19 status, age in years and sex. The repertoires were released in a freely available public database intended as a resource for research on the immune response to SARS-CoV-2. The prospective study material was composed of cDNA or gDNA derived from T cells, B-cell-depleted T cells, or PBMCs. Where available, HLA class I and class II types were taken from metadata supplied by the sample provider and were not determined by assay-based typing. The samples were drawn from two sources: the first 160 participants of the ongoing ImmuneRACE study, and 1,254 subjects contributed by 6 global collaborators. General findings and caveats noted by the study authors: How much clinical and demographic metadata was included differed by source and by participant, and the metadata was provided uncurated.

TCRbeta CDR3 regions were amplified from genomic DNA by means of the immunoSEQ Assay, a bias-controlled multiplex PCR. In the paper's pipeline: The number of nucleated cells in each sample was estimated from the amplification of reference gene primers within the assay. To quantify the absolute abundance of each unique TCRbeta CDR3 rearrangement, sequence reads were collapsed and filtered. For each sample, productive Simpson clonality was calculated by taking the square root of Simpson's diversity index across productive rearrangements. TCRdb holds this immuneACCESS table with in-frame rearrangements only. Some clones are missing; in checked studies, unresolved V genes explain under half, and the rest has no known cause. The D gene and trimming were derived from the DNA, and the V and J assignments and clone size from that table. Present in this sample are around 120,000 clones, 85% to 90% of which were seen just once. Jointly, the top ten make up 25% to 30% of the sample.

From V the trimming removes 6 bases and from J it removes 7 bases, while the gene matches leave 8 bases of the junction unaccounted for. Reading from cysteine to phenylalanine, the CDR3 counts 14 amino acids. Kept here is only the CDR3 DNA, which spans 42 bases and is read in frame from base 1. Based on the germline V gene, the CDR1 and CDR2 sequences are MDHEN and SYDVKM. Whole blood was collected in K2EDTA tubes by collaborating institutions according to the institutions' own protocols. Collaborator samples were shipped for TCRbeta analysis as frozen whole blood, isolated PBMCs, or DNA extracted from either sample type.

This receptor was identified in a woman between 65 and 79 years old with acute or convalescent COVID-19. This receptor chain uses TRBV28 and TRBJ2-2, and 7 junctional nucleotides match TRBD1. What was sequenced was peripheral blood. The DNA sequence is TGTGCCAGCAGCCTGACAGGGTTGGACGGGGAGCTGTTTTTT. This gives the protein CASSLTGLDGELFF.